The 22 T cell receptor beta chains below were found in one sample sequenced in a study of CD8 T cells in ankylosing spondylitis. TCRdb ran MiXCR on the 5' RACE reads and lists one entry per CDR3 protein. The sample holds 400,000 to 450,000 distinct CDR3 sequences; roughly 15% are singletons and the top ten take under 1.2%. Their antigens remain unidentified. Study results and limitations: The study identified a TCR beta motif of under ten highly homologous variants that appeared characteristic of ankylosing spondylitis blood.

Sequencing used blood, either unsorted or a sorted T cell fraction (not recorded which). Receptors originate from a male donor with ankylosing spondylitis.

V gene TRBV4-2 combines with J gene TRBJ2-4; D is perhaps TRBD2 (6 bases). This CDR3 has 16 amino acids. The V end was cut by 4 bases, the J end by 0 bases, with 13 bases between. Germline lookup yields CDR1 LGHNA and CDR2 YNFKEQ. The CDR3 DNA reads TGTGCCAGCAGCCCCGGGACTGTCCTAGCCAAAAACATTCAGTACTTC. Translated, it gives CASSPGTVLAKNIQYF.

The rearrangement uses TRBV3-1 and TRBJ1-1; 7 bases agree with TRBD1. Germline V CDR1 and CDR2: LGHDT, YNNKEL (reference sequence). CDR3 length: 13 residues. V gave up 1 base and J gave up 11 bases; unmatched junction bases: 7. CDR3 sequence reads: CASSQGDRKIAFF. DNA of the CDR3: TGTGCCAGCAGCCAAGGGGACAGAAAGATCGCTTTCTTT. Variable domain in full (rest from reference TRBV3-1 and TRBJ1-1): DTAVSQTPKYLVTQMGNDKSIKCEQNLGHDTMYWYKQDSKKFLKIMFSYNNKELIINETVPNRFSPKSPDKAHLNLHINSLELGDSAVYFCASSQGDRKIAFFGQGTRLTVV.

V usage is TRBV27 and J usage is TRBJ2-5, with 12 bases lining up with TRBD2. Germline values: CDR1 MNHEY, CDR2 SMNVEV (reference sequence). The CDR3 contains 14 residues. After removal of 6 bases from V and 4 bases from J, the junction contained 3 bases not matched to a gene. Here the CDR3 DNA reads TGTGCCAGCAGGGCGACTAGCGGGGGAGAGACCCAGTACTTC. It codes for CASRATSGGETQYF.

A few counts support this clonotype. The rearrangement uses TRBV7-2 and TRBJ1-6, with a tentative D call TRBD1 (5 bases). V gave up 2 bases and J gave up 6 bases, with 8 bases separating them. Germline CDR1 and CDR2: SGHTA and FQGNSA. CDR3 length equals 14 residues. The DNA for the CDR3 is TGTGCCAGCAGCTTACAGGGCTCTAATTCACCCCTCCACTTT. Protein sequence: CASSLQGSNSPLHF.

This rearrangement joins TRBV5-1 to TRBJ2-6; no firm D call. CDR1 is SGHRS, CDR2 YFSETQ, per germline. The CDR3 loop spans 16 amino acids. V was clipped by 1 base and J by 2 bases, with 10 bases between them. The CDR3 reads CASSLIARTGANVLTF. CDR3 coding DNA: TGCGCCAGCAGCTTGATTGCCAGGACTGGGGCCAACGTCCTGACTTTC.

This clonotype has ten or more counts. The V gene is TRBV12-3 or TRBV12-4, the J gene TRBJ2-7; 10 positions agree with TRBD2. V lost 6 bases, J lost 4 bases, and 15 bases stayed unmatched. This CDR3 comprises 17 residues. The CDR3 spells CASSRTTLAGLFYEQYF. As DNA, the CDR3 is TGTGCCAGCAGCCGAACCACACTAGCGGGACTCTTTTACGAGCAGTACTTC.

This clonotype was seen a few times. The rearrangement links TRBV15 to TRBJ2-1; no reliable D call. The ends were cut back, 1 base at V and 6 bases at J, with 7 bases in the middle. Per the germline V gene, CDR1 is LNHNV and CDR2 is YYDKDF (reference sequence). This CDR3 region has 13 residues. In DNA, the CDR3 is TGTGCCACCAGCAGAGGGGGTAGCAATGAGCAGTTCTTC. It encodes CATSRGGSNEQFF.

The chain recombines TRBV7-9 with TRBJ2-1; D may be TRBD2 (6 bases). This CDR3 is built from 16 residues. Germline CDR1 SEHNR, CDR2 FQNEAQ (reference sequence). Trimming stripped 8 bases from V and 4 bases from J, with 21 bases between. The CDR3 sequence is CASVPWFGGTYNEQFF. In DNA form, the CDR3 reads TGTGCCAGCGTCCCCTGGTTCGGCGGGACTTACAATGAGCAGTTCTTC.

This clonotype was seen only a few times. This chain joins TRBV19 and TRBJ1-5; D perhaps matches TRBD1 (5 bases). The ends were cut back, 10 bases at V and 4 bases at J, with 23 bases in the middle. The CDR3 is 16 amino acids. Germline CDR1 is LNHDA and CDR2 is SQIVND (reference sequence). Here the CDR3 reads CATTQPWGRVNQPQHF. The CDR3 bases are TGTGCCACTACTCAACCCTGGGGGAGGGTGAATCAGCCCCAGCATTTT.

The V call is TRBV5-1, the J call TRBJ1-3; D is possibly TRBD1 (5 bases). Per germline, CDR1 SGHRS and CDR2 YFSETQ. V was clipped by 4 bases and J by 8 bases, with 13 bases between them. The CDR3 loop spans 13 amino acids. The CDR3 spells CASSPGTGDTIYF. The CDR3 region has the DNA TGCGCCAGCAGCCCGGGGACGGGAGACACCATATATTTT.

This chain connects TRBV20-1 to TRBJ1-4; possible D gene TRBD1, 5 bases. Germline V gene lookup returns CDR1 DFQATT and CDR2 SNEGSKA (reference sequence). The CDR3 extends over 15 amino acids. V was shortened by 3 bases and J by 5 bases, with 16 bases between the two germline ends. The CDR3 sequence is CSARAPTVMNEKLFF. The CDR3 nucleotides are TGCAGTGCTAGGGCCCCGACAGTGATGAATGAAAAACTGTTTTTT.

This sequence joins TRBV12-3 or TRBV12-4 and TRBJ2-3; tentative D call: TRBD1 (5 bases). The ends were cut back, 6 bases at V and 5 bases at J, with 15 bases in the middle. The CDR3 consists of 14 residues. The CDR3 here is CASSPLNRLDTQYF. CDR3 DNA: TGTGCCAGCAGCCCCTTGAACAGGTTAGATACGCAGTATTTT.

This clonotype was picked up a small number of times. The chain recombines TRBV9 with TRBJ1-5, with D tentatively TRBD1 (5 bases). Germline values: CDR1 SGDLS, CDR2 YYNGEE. Trimming left V 3 bases short and J 3 bases short, with 7 bases between. This CDR3 is 13 amino acids long. DNA for the CDR3: TGTGCCAGCAGCGAGGGACCCAATCAGCCCCAGCATTTT. This gives the protein CASSEGPNQPQHF.

The chain uses TRBV4-1 and TRBJ2-7, with 9 bases lining up with TRBD1. V lost 4 bases, J lost 0 bases, and 4 bases stayed unmatched. This CDR3 contains 15 residues. Germline values: CDR1 MGHRA, CDR2 YSYEKL. CDR3: CASSRDRASSYEQYF. The CDR3 nucleotides read TGCGCCAGCAGCCGGGACAGGGCCAGCTCCTACGAGCAGTACTTC.

This clonotype was detected a few times. The chain is built from TRBV20-1 and TRBJ2-7; the match to TRBD2 covers 12 bases. Germline V gene data show CDR1 as DFQATT and CDR2 as SNEGSKA (reference sequence). This CDR3 contains 14 residues. V lost 6 bases to trimming and J lost 4 bases; unmatched junction nucleotides: 7. The chain's CDR3 is CSASTSGGSYEQYF. The CDR3 bases are TGCAGTGCGTCGACTAGCGGGGGAAGTTACGAGCAGTACTTC.

The chain uses TRBV10-3 and TRBJ1-4; 7 nucleotides line up with TRBD1. CDR3 size: 15 residues. Germline V gives CDR1 ENHRY, CDR2 SYGVKD. The V gene end was trimmed by 6 bases and the J gene end by 8 bases; junction bases not matched to a gene: 12. DNA of the CDR3: TGTGCCATCAGCGGACAGACAGGGATCAGAGAAAAACTGTTTTTT. Its translation: CAISGQTGIREKLFF.

The chain has TRBV7-9 and TRBJ2-7; D uncertain. The V gene lost 1 base and the J gene lost 3 bases, with 7 bases spanning the gap. CDR3 length equals 13 residues. Germline V CDR1 and CDR2: SEHNR, FQNEAQ (reference sequence). CDR3 DNA: TGTGCCAGCAGCTTAGGGGTGGGCTACGAGCAGTACTTC. This encodes CASSLGVGYEQYF.

The chain has TRBV2 and TRBJ2-2; tentative D call: TRBD1 (6 bases). Looked up from germline, CDR1 is SNHLY and CDR2 is FYNNEI. The CDR3 has 14 amino acids. V lost 6 bases and J lost 2, with 10 bases in between. The CDR3 bases are TGTGCCAGCAGAGGACAGCTAAACACCGGGGAGCTGTTTTTT. This codes for CASRGQLNTGELFF.

The chain has TRBV6-1 and TRBJ1-4, with a possible D match to TRBD1 (5 bases). Germline loops: CDR1 MNHNS, CDR2 SASEGT. The V end lost 6 bases, the J end lost 5 bases, and 10 bases lay between the germline ends. There are 13 residues in the CDR3. The CDR3 region is CASSRGPNEKLFF. CDR3 sequence (DNA): TGTGCCAGCAGCCGGGGACCGAATGAAAAACTGTTTTTT.

This clonotype was counted at least ten times. The chain is built from TRBV5-1 and TRBJ1-1, with a tentative D call TRBD1 (5 bases). Deletions cut 4 bases from V and 3 bases from J, with 10 bases between. CDR1 is SGHRS and CDR2 is YFSETQ in the germline V gene. The CDR3 loop spans 13 amino acids. The DNA for the CDR3 is TGCGCCAGCAGCCGGACACGCGACACTGAAGCTTTCTTT. This encodes CASSRTRDTEAFF.

This clonotype was seen ten or more times. The chain uses TRBV20-1 and TRBJ1-6, with D maybe TRBD1 (6 bases). V was trimmed by 5 bases and J by 0 bases, leaving 11 bases between them. This CDR3 spans 15 amino acids. Germline V gene lookup returns CDR1 DFQATT and CDR2 SNEGSKA (reference sequence). The CDR3: CSAPDRSSYNSPLHF. The CDR3, as DNA: TGCAGTGCTCCAGACAGGAGCTCCTATAATTCACCCCTCCACTTT.

This sequence joins TRBV2 and TRBJ2-7, with D perhaps matching TRBD1 (5 bases). The V end was cut by 8 bases, the J end by 6 bases, with 17 bases between. Germline assignment: CDR1 SNHLY and CDR2 FYNNEI. The CDR3 contains 13 residues. In DNA, the CDR3 is TGTGCCAGCGCCTGGACCCGTAGGGGCGAGCAGTACTTC. This translates into CASAWTRRGEQYF. Full variable domain (remainder filled in from reference TRBV2 and TRBJ2-7): EPEVTQTPSHQVTQMGQEVILRCVPISNHLYFYWYRQILGQKVEFLVSFYNNEISEKSEIFDDQFSVERPDGSNFTLKIRSTKLEDSAMYFCASAWTRRGEQYFGPGTRLTVT.